The source of this T cell receptor (beta chain) is a study of cytomegalovirus exposure and HLA in healthy donors. CDR3 length: 14 residues. V trimming: 7 bases; J trimming: 8 bases; junction bases outside the gene matches: 9. Germline lookup yields CDR1 MNHEY and CDR2 SMNVEV (reference sequence). Use of 60 Vbeta and 13 Jbeta primers characterized the PCR. Using immunoSEQ multiplex PCR, the repertoire was profiled, and TCRdb retains in-frame clones only, with some absent. The table shows fewer than 200,000 clones, with 75% to 90% occurring only once. The sequenced material came from PBMCs. The chain uses TRBV27 and TRBJ1-2; 11 positions match TRBD1. The source is a woman in her late teens or twenties in good health and CMV-seronegative. CDR3 region: CASTPGTGGKGYTF. In DNA form, the CDR3 reads TGTGCCAGCACCCCAGGGACAGGGGGTAAGGGCTACACCTTC.